Listed below are T cell receptor beta chains from one sample, sequenced in a study of CD8 T cells in Susac syndrome. TCRdb independently ran MiXCR on the immunoSEQ multiplex PCR reads; one entry per CDR3 protein. The sample lists approximately 150,000 distinct CDR3 sequences, roughly 95% occurring once. The specimen sequenced was CD4+ T cells from PBMCs. The receptors originated from a human donor in good health. The CDR3 runs from the conserved cysteine through the conserved F or W. A D gene is named only where the DNA matches it firmly. Clone size appears in some rows only: once, few, many, or a class for an expanded clone.

TRBV19,TRBJ2-7,NA,NA,TGTGCCAGTAGTATAGCGGCAGCGCAATCCTACGAGCAGTACTTC,CASSIAAAQSYEQYF
TRBV4-1,TRBJ2-5,NA,NA,TGCGCCAGCAGCCAAATAATAATACAAGAGACCCAGTACTTC,CASSQIIIQETQYF
TRBV18,TRBJ2-7,NA,NA,TGTGCCAGCTCACCGGGGCAGAGCTCCTACGAGCAGTACTTC,CASSPGQSSYEQYF
TRBV12-3/TRBV12-4,TRBJ1-5,TRBD1,NA,TGTGCCAGCAGTTTATTCCCGACAGGGACGGGCAATCAGCCCCAGCATTTT,CASSLFPTGTGNQPQHF
TRBV10-2,TRBJ2-7,NA,NA,TGCGCCAGCAAGGGGACCCCCTACGAGCAGTACTTC,CASKGTPYEQYF
TRBV10-3,TRBJ2-1,TRBD1,NA,TGTGCCATCAGGACGGACAGGACCACCTACAATGAGCAGTTCTTC,CAIRTDRTTYNEQFF
TRBV5-1,TRBJ2-2,NA,once,TGCGCCAGCAGCTTCCCTAACACGCAACCCGTGGGATCTATCAGCACCGGGGAGCTGTTTTTT,CASSFPNTQPVGSISTGELFF
TRBV20-1,TRBJ2-2,NA,NA,TGCAGTGCTAGGAGGAGGGACACCGGGGAGCTGTTTTTT,CSARRRDTGELFF
TRBV3-1,TRBJ2-6,NA,NA,TGTGCCAGCAGCCAAATCCTCGACTCCGGGACCCCGTCTGGGGCCAACGTCCTGACTTTC,CASSQILDSGTPSGANVLTF
TRBV10-3,TRBJ2-5,NA,NA,TGTGCCATCAGCGACAGGTCCCAAGAGACCCAGTACTTC,CAISDRSQETQYF
TRBV27,TRBJ2-1,NA,NA,TGTGCCAGCAGTTCTCTAAGCTCCTACAATGAGCAGTTCTTC,CASSSLSSYNEQFF
TRBV4-2,TRBJ1-3,NA,NA,TGTGCCAGCAGCCAAGATAGGGAAAACACCATATATTTT,CASSQDRENTIYF
TRBV27,TRBJ2-1,NA,NA,TGTGCCAGCGGAAAGGTCCACCCGAGCTACAATGAGCAGTTCTTC,CASGKVHPSYNEQFF
TRBV30,TRBJ2-2,NA,NA,TGTGCCTGGAGTGTAGTAGCAGGCACCGGGGAGCTGTTTTTT,CAWSVVAGTGELFF
TRBV20-1,TRBJ2-5,NA,NA,TGCAGTGCTAGTTGGCGTTCCCTTATAGAGACCCAGTACTTC,CSASWRSLIETQYF
TRBV9,TRBJ2-1,NA,once,TGTGCCAGCAACAATGGGGTACCAAGTTACAATGAGCAGTTCTTC,CASNNGVPSYNEQFF
TRBV7-9,TRBJ1-4,NA,NA,TGTGCCAGCAGCTTGGGACGGTCTAATGAAAAACTGTTTTTT,CASSLGRSNEKLFF
TRBV7-8,TRBJ2-7,TRBD1,NA,TGTGCCAGCAGCTTAGCGCAGGGACAGGGCTACGAGCAGTACTTC,CASSLAQGQGYEQYF
TRBV20-1,TRBJ1-4,NA,NA,TGCAGTGCTAGAGCGGGCGGGGGCTATACGAGGGAAAAACTGTTTTTT,CSARAGGGYTREKLFF
TRBV28,TRBJ1-5,NA,NA,TGTGCCAGCAGAAGGGGCCAGGGGCCCCAGCATTTT,CASRRGQGPQHF
TRBV9,TRBJ1-2,NA,NA,TGTGCCAGCAGCGTCTACAGCGGGCGTAACTATGGCTACACCTTC,CASSVYSGRNYGYTF
TRBV5-1,TRBJ2-5,NA,NA,TGCGCCAGCAGCTTGGGAATGGCTCAAGAGACCCAGTACTTC,CASSLGMAQETQYF
TRBV20-1,TRBJ2-7,NA,NA,TGCAGTGCTCCCCGGGACATAGACTACGAGCAGTACTTC,CSAPRDIDYEQYF
TRBV5-1,TRBJ2-1,NA,NA,TGCGCCAGCAGCTTGGAGGGCACCGCCGGAGAGCAGTTCTTC,CASSLEGTAGEQFF
TRBV5-6,TRBJ2-2,TRBD2,NA,TGTGCCAGCAGCCCGGGACTAGCGGGAGGCACCGGGGAGCTGTTTTTT,CASSPGLAGGTGELFF
TRBV10-3,TRBJ2-2,TRBD2,NA,TGTGCCATCAGTGGTCGACTAGCGGGAGGCGCGAACACCGGGGAGCTGTTTTTT,CAISGRLAGGANTGELFF
TRBV19,TRBJ1-2,NA,once,TGTGCCACCTCGCTGGTACCTAACTATGGCTACACCTTC,CATSLVPNYGYTF
TRBV9,TRBJ1-1,NA,NA,TGTGCCAGCAGCGTAGGTCTCAGGATAAACACTGAAGCTTTCTTT,CASSVGLRINTEAFF
TRBV3-1,TRBJ2-2,TRBD2,NA,TGTGCCACGGGACTAGCGGGGGGTACCGGGGAGCTGTTTTTT,CATGLAGGTGELFF
TRBV3-1,TRBJ1-1,NA,NA,TGTGCCAGCAGCCAAGAAGGTGAAGCTTTCTTT,CASSQEGEAFF
TRBV5-1,TRBJ2-1,NA,NA,TGCGCCAGCAGCCCTAGGGTAGCGGACAATGAGCAGTTCTTC,CASSPRVADNEQFF
TRBV29-1,TRBJ2-4,NA,NA,TGCAGCGTCAGCCGTCAGTACTTC,CSVSRQYF
TRBV3-1,TRBJ2-1,TRBD2,once,TGTGCCAGCAGCCACGGGACTAGCTACAATGAGCAGTTCTTC,CASSHGTSYNEQFF
TRBV25-1,TRBJ2-6,TRBD1,NA,TGTGCCAGCAGCCCCACCACAGGGGGCGTTTCTGGGGCCAACGTCCTGACTTTC,CASSPTTGGVSGANVLTF
TRBV12-3/TRBV12-4,TRBJ1-5,TRBD1,NA,TGTGCCAGCAGCCCAGGACAGGCCTCGCCCCAGCATTTT,CASSPGQASPQHF
TRBV6-1,TRBJ2-4,NA,few,TGTGCCAGCAGTACCCGGGACAAGGCTAGAGACATTCAGTACTTC,CASSTRDKARDIQYF
TRBV5-4,TRBJ2-7,TRBD1,NA,TGTGCCAGCAGCCCGGGACAGCAACGCTACGAGCAGTACTTC,CASSPGQQRYEQYF
TRBV20-1,TRBJ2-5,TRBD2,NA,TGCAGTGCTAGGTTTGCGGGAGAAGAGACCCAGTACTTC,CSARFAGEETQYF
TRBV5-1,TRBJ2-7,TRBD1,NA,TGCGCCAGCAGCTCCTTGCGGACAGGGGGGAAGTACGAGCAGTACTTC,CASSSLRTGGKYEQYF
TRBV7-9,TRBJ2-7,NA,NA,TGTGCCAGCAGCTCCCCCCGCAGGGCTCTTGGAGAGCAGTACTTC,CASSSPRRALGEQYF
TRBV30,TRBJ1-1,NA,NA,TGTGCCTGGAGTGGGAAGATCGGGGCCCCTGAAGCTTTCTTT,CAWSGKIGAPEAFF
TRBV5-1,TRBJ2-4,NA,NA,TGCGCCAGCAGCTTGACTAGTGAGGCCAAAAACATTCAGTACTTC,CASSLTSEAKNIQYF
TRBV6-6,TRBJ2-7,NA,NA,TGTGCCAGCAGTTACCGGACAGTCAACGAGCAGTACTTC,CASSYRTVNEQYF
TRBV3-1,TRBJ1-1,NA,NA,TGTGCCAGCAGCCAAAGTCAAGGTAGGACTGAAGCTTTCTTT,CASSQSQGRTEAFF